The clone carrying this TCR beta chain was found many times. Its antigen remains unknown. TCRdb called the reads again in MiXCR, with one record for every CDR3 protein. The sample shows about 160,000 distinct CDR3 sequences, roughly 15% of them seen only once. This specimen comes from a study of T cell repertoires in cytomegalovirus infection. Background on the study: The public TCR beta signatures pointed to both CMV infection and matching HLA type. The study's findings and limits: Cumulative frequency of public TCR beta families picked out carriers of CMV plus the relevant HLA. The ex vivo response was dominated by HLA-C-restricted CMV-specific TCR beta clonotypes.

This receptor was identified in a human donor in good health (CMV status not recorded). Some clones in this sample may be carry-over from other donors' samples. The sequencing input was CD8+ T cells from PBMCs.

The DNA for the CDR3 is TGTGCCAGCAGCCGCACCGACAGGGTAAACTCCGGGGAGCTGTTTTTT. Protein sequence: CASSRTDRVNSGELFF. This chain joins TRBV6-2 or TRBV6-3 and TRBJ2-2, with 7 bases identical to TRBD1. J lost 6 bases, V lost 6 bases, and 13 bases had no gene match. This CDR3 region has 16 residues. Germline lookup yields CDR1 MNHEY and CDR2 SVGEGT.